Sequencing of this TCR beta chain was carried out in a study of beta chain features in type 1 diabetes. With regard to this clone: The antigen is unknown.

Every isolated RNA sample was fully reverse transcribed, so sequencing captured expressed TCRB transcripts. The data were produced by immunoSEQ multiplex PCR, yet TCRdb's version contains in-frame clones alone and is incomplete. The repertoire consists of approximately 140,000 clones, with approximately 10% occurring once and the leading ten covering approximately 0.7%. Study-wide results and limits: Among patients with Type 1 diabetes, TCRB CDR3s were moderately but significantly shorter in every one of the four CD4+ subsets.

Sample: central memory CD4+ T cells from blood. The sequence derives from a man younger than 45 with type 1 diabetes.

Here the CDR3 DNA reads TGTGCCATCGAACAGGGGGCAGGCACTGAAGCTTTCTTT. This gives the protein CAIEQGAGTEAFF. V usage is TRBV10-3 and J usage is TRBJ1-1, with 9 bases fitting TRBD1. The CDR3 consists of 13 residues. The germline V gene has CDR1 ENHRY and CDR2 SYGVKD. The junction had 5 bases not matched to a gene; V was cut back by 8 bases and J by 4 bases.